The next 13 T cell receptor beta chains were all read from a single sample in a study of T cell repertoires in aging, cancer and after chemotherapy. Multiplex touch-down PCR with TRB-A/B primers amplified rearranged V-D-J TRB sequences. MiXCR, run by TCRdb on the multiplex PCR reads, gives a single entry per CDR3 protein. Here the sample spans roughly 4,900 distinct CDR3 sequences, around a quarter being singletons. The template was genomic DNA from peripheral blood, not RNA. The sample was blood. Receptors originate from a human donor with a solid tumor.

V is TRBV6-4 and J is TRBJ1-1; unclear D gene. Germline CDR1 MRHNA, CDR2 SNTAGT. V shed 8 bases and J shed 2 bases, with 12 bases lying between them. The CDR3 is made up of 13 amino acids. The CDR3 loop is CASSRTGNTEAFF. In DNA form, the CDR3 reads TGTGCCAGCTCTCGGACGGGAAACACTGAAGCTTTCTTT.

This clonotype was recorded a few times. V usage is TRBV6-1 and J usage is TRBJ2-5; 8 bases align to TRBD2. CDR3 length: 16 residues. Looked up from germline, CDR1 is MNHNS and CDR2 is SASEGT. The V and J ends lost 1 base and 1 base, in that order; junction bases with no gene match: 5. CDR3: CASSEVGGRIQETQYF. DNA of the CDR3: TGTGCCAGCAGTGAAGTGGGCGGGAGGATCCAAGAGACCCAGTACTTC.

This clonotype qualifies as medium-sized. This chain joins TRBV27 and TRBJ2-3, with a weak D call TRBD2 (6 bases). Trimming left V 6 bases short and J 5 bases short, with 27 bases between. CDR1 and CDR2 from the germline V gene are MNHEY and SMNVEV (reference sequence). This CDR3 has 18 residues. The CDR3 loop reads CASSPRGTASRLGDTQYF. The CDR3 nucleotides are TGTGCCAGCAGCCCCCGGGGGACTGCCTCTCGTCTCGGAGATACGCAGTATTTT.

The chain employs TRBV6-2 or TRBV6-3 and TRBJ1-4; D may be TRBD1 (5 bases). The V and J ends lost 0 bases and 8 bases respectively, with 19 bases between them. The germline V gene has CDR1 MNHEY and CDR2 SVGEGT. The CDR3 is 17 amino acids. The CDR3 is CASSYSSPGRRGEKLFF. The CDR3, as DNA: TGTGCCAGCAGTTACTCGAGCCCGGGACGCCGGGGGGAAAAACTGTTTTTT.

This clonotype is judged medium-sized (0.01 to 0.1%). The chain has TRBV12-3 or TRBV12-4 and TRBJ2-7; 9 bases align to TRBD1. Germline trimming cut 2 bases from V and 4 bases from J; bases unmatched to any gene: 6. The CDR3 sequence is 15 residues long. The CDR3 spells CASSLRGQGFYEQYF. The CDR3 nucleotides read TGTGCCAGCAGTTTAAGGGGACAGGGCTTTTACGAGCAGTACTTC.

Remarks on this clonotype: Since a much larger clone is just one base distant, this may be a read error. The chain joins TRBV6-2 or TRBV6-3 to TRBJ1-2; D gene uncertain. The CDR3 covers 11 residues. Trimming pared 4 bases from V and 7 bases from J, leaving 7 bases between. The germline V gene encodes CDR1 MNHEY and CDR2 SVGEGT. CDR3 residues: CASSLGIGYTF. DNA of the CDR3: TGTGCCAGCAGTTTGGGTATTGGCTACACCTTC.

The chain carries TRBV18 and TRBJ1-5, with 7 positions matching TRBD1. The trim removed 6 bases at V and 2 bases at J, leaving 10 bases unmatched. The CDR3 runs 16 residues. Germline CDR1 KGHSH, CDR2 LQKENI. The CDR3 here is CASSNNVDRGNQPQHF. The DNA of the CDR3 is TGTGCCAGCTCCAACAATGTCGACAGGGGCAATCAGCCCCAGCATTTT.

This clonotype was recorded once. The genes are TRBV9 and TRBJ2-7; D could derive from TRBD1 or TRBD2 (5 bases each). Germline lookup yields CDR1 SGDLS and CDR2 YYNGEE. Trimming left V 4 bases short and J 0 bases short, with 20 bases between. The CDR3 extends over 17 amino acids. The CDR3: CASSPGLWDHSSYEQYF. The CDR3 DNA reads as TGTGCCAGCAGCCCAGGGTTGTGGGACCATAGCTCCTACGAGCAGTACTTC.

This clonotype was counted a few times. In DNA, the CDR3 is TGTGCCAGCAGTTACTCCACAGGGGGCAGCGAAAACATTCAGTACTTC. Amino acids: CASSYSTGGSENIQYF. The rearrangement uses TRBV6-2 or TRBV6-3 and TRBJ2-4; TRBD1 matches at 9 bases. This CDR3 is 16 amino acids long. J was trimmed by 5 bases and V by 0 bases; bases with no gene match: 5. Germline V lookup: CDR1 MNHEY, CDR2 SVGEGT.

By frequency in the sample, this clonotype is medium-sized. The genes are TRBV6-5 and TRBJ2-5; D is possibly TRBD1 or TRBD2 (5 bases each). Germline V lookup: CDR1 MNHEY, CDR2 SVGAGI. There are 13 residues in the CDR3. Trimming removed 3 bases at V and 5 bases at J, with 10 bases between. CDR3 residues: CASSYWGRETQYF. The CDR3 coding sequence is TGTGCCAGCAGTTATTGGGGACGGGAGACCCAGTACTTC.

This clonotype is judged medium-sized. V usage is TRBV24-1 and J usage is TRBJ2-1, with D perhaps matching TRBD1 (6 bases). The CDR3 totals 15 residues. V was trimmed by 3 bases and J by 5 bases, leaving 13 bases between them. Per germline, CDR1 KGHDR and CDR2 SFDVKD. The CDR3 nucleotides are TGTGCCACCAGTGATCAGGGGAGCCCTAACAATGAGCAGTTCTTC. It encodes CATSDQGSPNNEQFF.

This clonotype is categorized as medium-sized. V gene TRBV29-1 combines with J gene TRBJ2-7; D perhaps matches TRBD1 (6 bases). Deletions cut 6 bases from V and 2 bases from J, with 11 bases between. The CDR3 extends over 12 amino acids. CDR1 is SQVTM and CDR2 is ANQGSEA in the germline V gene. CDR3 DNA sequence: TGCAGCGTCCTGACAGGCCCCTACGAGCAGTACTTC. Its protein is CSVLTGPYEQYF.

About this clonotype: A much more abundant neighbour one base away suggests this may be a read error. Because the CDR3 is missing its conserved closing phenylalanine or tryptophan, this is likely a read error. V and J are TRBV6-5 and TRBJ1-1; D not resolved. The length of the CDR3 is 14 residues. In germline, CDR1 is MNHEY, CDR2 SVGAGI. V was shortened by 7 bases and J by 0 bases, with 12 bases between the two germline ends. The CDR3 is CASTQIGLNTEAFL. The CDR3 DNA follows: TGTGCCAGCACCCAAATTGGGCTGAACACTGAAGCTTTCCTT.